Each of the 28 T cell receptor beta chains below was sequenced from the same sample in a study of T cells in Graves' hyperthyroidism and ophthalmopathy. Researchers took RNA transcripts and amplified the TCR beta CDR3 regions from them. TCR CDR3 underwent first-round RT-PCR with the HTBI primer set. TCRdb called the multiplex PCR reads again in MiXCR, with one record for every CDR3 protein. This table has about 600,000 distinct CDR3 sequences, more than 15% appearing once. Sequencing was done on a sample of blood. The source of these receptors is a woman aged 40 to 50 with Graves' ophthalmopathy.

This clonotype showed up just a few times. This chain uses TRBV12-3 or TRBV12-4 with TRBJ2-1; a possible D gene is TRBD2 (5 bases). Trimming took off 7 bases at V and 3 bases at J, with 19 bases between the two ends. The length of the CDR3 is 16 residues. Here the CDR3 reads CASTVRRVENYNEQFF. The CDR3 nucleotides read TGTGCCAGCACCGTCCGGCGGGTAGAGAACTACAATGAGCAGTTCTTC.

This rearrangement joins TRBV18 to TRBJ1-2, with D unclear. Deletions cut 0 bases from V and 4 bases from J, with 15 bases between. This CDR3 comprises 16 residues. The V gene's germline CDR1 is KGHSH and CDR2 LQKENI. The CDR3 loop is CASSPPAPRGIYGYTF. For the CDR3, the DNA is TGTGCCAGCTCACCACCGGCCCCGAGAGGCATCTATGGCTACACCTTC. The full variable domain, with the rest looked up from reference TRBV18 and TRBJ1-2, is NAGVMQNPRHLVRRRGQEARLRCSPMKGHSHVYWYRQLPEEGLKFMVYLQKENIIDESGMPKERFSAEFPKEGPSILRIQQVVRGDSAAYFCASSPPAPRGIYGYTFGSGTRLTVV.

A few counts support this clonotype. The V call is TRBV6-1, the J call TRBJ2-2, with D hard to call. Trimming stripped 7 bases from V and 2 bases from J, with 14 bases between. Per germline, CDR1 MNHNS and CDR2 SASEGT. The CDR3 loop spans 15 amino acids. The CDR3 bases are TGTGCCAGCACTCGCGACGGGCCTAACACCGGGGAGCTGTTTTTT. Translated: CASTRDGPNTGELFF.

The chain uses TRBV29-1 and TRBJ2-5; weak D call: TRBD1 (6 bases). CDR3 size: 15 residues. Trimming shortened V by 0 bases and J by 2 bases, and 13 bases separated the two germline ends. The germline V gene has CDR1 SQVTM and CDR2 ANQGSEA. CDR3: CSVEDVEGVQETQYF. The CDR3 region has the DNA TGCAGCGTTGAAGATGTTGAGGGGGTACAAGAGACCCAGTACTTC. The variable domain in full, completed from reference TRBV29-1 and TRBJ2-5, reads SAVISQKPSRDICQRGTSLTIQCQVDSQVTMMFWYRQQPGQSLTLIATANQGSEATYESGFVIDKFPISRPNLTFSTLTVSNMSPEDSSIYLCSVEDVEGVQETQYFGPGTRLLVL.

This clonotype has at least ten counts. This chain connects TRBV4-1 to TRBJ2-3; 9 bases are a match to TRBD1. J lost 4 bases, V lost 2 bases, and 7 bases had no gene match. The CDR3 totals 16 residues. Germline V gene sequence: CDR1 MGHRA, CDR2 YSYEKL. The CDR3 loop is CASSQFGTGLADTQYF. As DNA, the CDR3 is TGCGCCAGCAGCCAATTCGGGACAGGGTTGGCAGATACGCAGTATTTT.

This clonotype was observed a few times. This chain joins TRBV19 and TRBJ1-1; 10 bases agree with TRBD1. This CDR3 is built from 17 residues. Germline V gives CDR1 LNHDA, CDR2 SQIVND (reference sequence). V shed 9 bases and J 0 bases; nucleotides not matched to a gene: 13. The CDR3 sequence is CASRPGTGVGMNTEAFF. CDR3 nucleotides: TGTGCCAGCAGACCCGGGACAGGGGTGGGGATGAACACTGAAGCTTTCTTT. The full variable domain, completed using reference TRBV19 and TRBJ1-1, is DGGITQSPKYLFRKEGQNVTLSCEQNLNHDAMYWYRQDPGQGLRLIYYSQIVNDFQKGDIAEGYSVSREKKESFPLTVTSAQKNPTAFYLCASRPGTGVGMNTEAFFGQGTRLTVV.

This clonotype was recorded at least ten times. This chain connects TRBV18 to TRBJ1-4; perhaps TRBD1 as D (5 bases). The CDR3 is 14 residues long. Germline CDR1 and CDR2: KGHSH and LQKENI. Trimming pared 3 bases from V and 6 bases from J, leaving 11 bases between. The CDR3 is CASSPGTHYEKLFF. CDR3 nucleotides: TGTGCCAGCTCACCGGGGACCCATTATGAAAAACTGTTTTTT.

The chain couples TRBV6-5 to TRBJ2-1; 13 bases match TRBD2. The length of the CDR3 is 18 residues. Trimming took 4 bases from V and 3 from J; bases not matched to a gene: 9. CDR1 MNHEY and CDR2 SVGAGI come from the germline V gene. DNA for the CDR3: TGTGCCAGCAGTTCCGGGACTAGCGGGATTTCCGACTACAATGAGCAGTTCTTC. Translating gives CASSSGTSGISDYNEQFF.

This clonotype was detected only a few times. The rearrangement uses TRBV5-8 and TRBJ1-5; 7 positions match TRBD1. Germline CDR1 SGHTS, CDR2 YDEGEE. This CDR3 region has 14 residues. With 4 bases clipped from V and 4 bases from J, the junction kept 5 bases outside the gene matches. CDR3 in DNA: TGTGCCAGCAGCGTACGGGGACAGAATCAGCCCCAGCATTTT. Its protein is CASSVRGQNQPQHF.

This clonotype has just a few counts. V gene TRBV24-1 combines with J gene TRBJ2-1, with unresolved D. This CDR3 has 14 amino acids. Per germline, CDR1 KGHDR and CDR2 SFDVKD. V lost 3 bases, J lost 6 bases, and 11 bases lay in between. The CDR3 bases are TGTGCCACCAGTGATGGCCCGGGCCTCAATGAGCAGTTCTTC. Translated: CATSDGPGLNEQFF.

This clonotype was seen repeatedly, ten times or more. The rearrangement links TRBV3-1 to TRBJ2-1, with D possibly matching TRBD2 (6 bases). The V gene lost 1 base and the J gene lost 3 bases, with 10 bases spanning the gap. The CDR3 sequence is 15 residues long. Germline values: CDR1 LGHDT, CDR2 YNNKEL (reference sequence). CDR3 residues: CASSQGLGHYNEQFF. Written as DNA, the CDR3 is TGTGCCAGCAGCCAAGGACTAGGCCACTACAATGAGCAGTTCTTC.

V usage is TRBV7-2 and J usage is TRBJ2-3, with 10 bases fitting TRBD2. Germline lookup yields CDR1 SGHTA and CDR2 FQGNSA. CDR3 length equals 17 residues. With 4 bases clipped from V and 0 bases from J, the junction kept 7 bases outside the gene matches. The CDR3 DNA reads as TGTGCCAGCAGCTCGGAGACGACTAGCGGGAGCACAGATACGCAGTATTTT. Encoded protein: CASSSETTSGSTDTQYF.

This clonotype was recorded many times. The V gene is TRBV20-1, the J gene TRBJ2-7; 10 bases are a match to TRBD1. The CDR3 is 13 residues long. Germline CDR1 DFQATT, CDR2 SNEGSKA (reference sequence). J gave up 4 bases and V 6 bases, and 6 bases lay outside the gene matches. CDR3 nucleotide sequence: TGCAGTGCAACCCAGGACAGGGGGTACGAGCAGTACTTC. Its translation is CSATQDRGYEQYF.

This clonotype has ten or more counts. The chain is built from TRBV3-1 and TRBJ2-7, with D possibly matching TRBD1 (5 bases). V dropped 4 bases and J dropped 6 bases, with 13 bases sitting between them. Germline V gene sequence: CDR1 LGHDT, CDR2 YNNKEL (reference sequence). The CDR3 totals 13 residues. The CDR3 reads CASSPYRSSEQYF. CDR3 DNA: TGTGCCAGCAGCCCTTACAGGAGTTCCGAGCAGTACTTC.

Concerning this clonotype itself: Given a much more abundant clone one base away, this may be a read error. The chain recombines TRBV20-1 with TRBJ2-3, with 8 bases matching TRBD2. The CDR3 is 16 amino acids. CDR1 is DFQATT and CDR2 is SNEGSKA in the germline V gene (reference sequence). J was trimmed by 2 bases and V by 4 bases; bases with no gene match: 11. Here the CDR3 reads CSAMLSAGGPTDTQYF. CDR3 nucleotides: TGCAGTGCTATGCTGTCCGCGGGGGGACCCACAGATACGCAGTATTTT.

This clonotype was counted ten times or more. The chain links TRBV12-3 or TRBV12-4 to TRBJ2-1, with TRBD2 identical over 8 bases. This CDR3 spans 16 amino acids. After removal of 6 bases from V and 10 bases from J, the junction contained 17 bases not matched to a gene. The CDR3: CASSPSGGRRGGEQFF. The CDR3 DNA reads as TGTGCCAGCAGCCCCTCAGGCGGGAGGCGTGGTGGGGAGCAGTTCTTC.

This clonotype was found many times. This sequence joins TRBV24-1 and TRBJ2-3; possible D gene TRBD1, 6 bases. The germline CDR1 and CDR2 sequences are KGHDR and SFDVKD. The V end lost 2 bases, the J end lost 5 bases, and 13 bases lay between the germline ends. The CDR3 runs 15 residues. The CDR3 DNA reads TGTGCCACCAGTGATTCAGGGGCGCCTGGAGATACGCAGTATTTT. Translated: CATSDSGAPGDTQYF.

In its sample, this clonotype was seen many times. V gene TRBV11-2 combines with J gene TRBJ2-3, with D perhaps given as TRBD1 or TRBD2 (6 bases each). CDR1 SGHAT and CDR2 FQNNGV come from the germline V gene. The CDR3 spans 15 residues. V gave up 3 bases and J gave up 4 bases, with 14 bases separating them. CDR3 protein: CASSFFGGRADTQYF. The CDR3, as DNA: TGTGCCAGCAGCTTCTTTGGGGGGCGGGCAGATACGCAGTATTTT.

The J gene is TRBJ2-7, the V gene TRBV3-1; no clear D gene. Deletions cut 11 bases from V and 0 bases from J, with 8 bases between. Germline values: CDR1 LGHDT, CDR2 YNNKEL (reference sequence). The CDR3 contains 11 residues. The CDR3 spells CASPSSYEQYF. CDR3 nucleotides: TGTGCCTCCCCAAGCTCCTACGAGCAGTACTTC.

The rearrangement uses TRBV7-3 and TRBJ2-5; 10 nucleotides align to TRBD2. Germline assignment: CDR1 SGHTA and CDR2 FQGTGA. Trimming removed 9 bases from V and 1 base from J; junction bases left unmatched: 11. This CDR3 has 16 amino acids. CDR3 protein: CASSIGSGGAQETQYF. In nucleotides, the CDR3 is TGTGCCAGTAGTATCGGAAGCGGGGGGGCCCAAGAGACCCAGTACTTC. Complete variable domain (other parts from reference TRBV7-3 and TRBJ2-5): GAGVSQTPSNKVTEKGKYVELRCDPISGHTALYWYRQSLGQGPEFLIYFQGTGAADDSGLPNDRFFAVRPEGSVSTLKIQRTERGDSAVYLCASSIGSGGAQETQYFGPGTRLLVL.

This clonotype turned up a few times. The chain carries TRBV5-6 and TRBJ2-2; TRBD2 might be the D (6 bases). The CDR3 contains 14 residues. Trimming took 4 bases from V and 5 from J, leaving 12 bases between them. Germline V gives CDR1 SGHDT, CDR2 YYEEEE. DNA for the CDR3: TGTGCCAGCAGCCCGCTGGGACTTACCGGGGAGCTGTTTTTT. It specifies CASSPLGLTGELFF.

This clonotype was picked up many times. The J gene is TRBJ2-3, the V gene TRBV3-1; possible D gene TRBD2, 6 bases. Trimming pared 4 bases from V and 2 bases from J, leaving 16 bases between. CDR3 size: 16 residues. Germline values: CDR1 LGHDT, CDR2 YNNKEL (reference sequence). The CDR3 nucleotides read TGTGCCAGCAGCCTACGGGGAGGCGAGCTCACAGATACGCAGTATTTT. The encoded protein is CASSLRGGELTDTQYF.

The gene calls are TRBV7-6 and TRBJ2-5; TRBD2 aligns across 8 bases. CDR1 and CDR2 (germline): SGHVS, FNYEAQ. The length of the CDR3 is 15 residues. Trimming at V came to 6 bases and at J to 4 bases, leaving 10 bases not matched to a gene. The chain's CDR3 is CASRLTGGAAETQYF. The CDR3 nucleotides read TGTGCCAGCAGGCTCACCGGGGGGGCTGCAGAGACCCAGTACTTC.

This clonotype was counted only a few times. The V and J genes are TRBV6-2 or TRBV6-3 and TRBJ2-3, with 7 positions matching TRBD2. The junction had 6 bases not matched to a gene; V was cut back by 6 bases and J by 6 bases. The germline gives CDR1 MNHEY, CDR2 SVGEGT. The CDR3 totals 13 residues. CDR3 DNA: TGTGCCAGCAGGCTGACTAGCTCGGATACGCAGTATTTT. It is translated as CASRLTSSDTQYF.

This clonotype was counted many times. The genes are TRBV5-1 and TRBJ1-1; unclear D gene. The germline gives CDR1 SGHRS, CDR2 YFSETQ. V lost 0 bases, J lost 3 bases, and 9 bases lay in between. The CDR3 is 14 residues long. For the CDR3, the DNA is TGCGCCAGCAGCTTGGAGGCTGAGGACACTGAAGCTTTCTTT. Amino acid sequence: CASSLEAEDTEAFF.

In its sample, this clonotype was seen many times. This sequence joins TRBV30 and TRBJ1-2; 7 bases are shared with TRBD1. This CDR3 contains 11 residues. CDR1 GTSNPN and CDR2 SVGIG come from the germline V gene (reference sequence). With V trimmed by 5 bases and J by 7 bases, 4 bases remained unmatched. The CDR3 DNA reads as TGTGCCTGGGCCCGACAGGGTGGCTACACCTTC. Amino acid sequence: CAWARQGGYTF. The full variable domain, rest sourced from reference TRBV30 and TRBJ1-2, is SQTIHQWPATLVQPVGSPLSLECTVEGTSNPNLYWYRQAAGRGLQLLFYSVGIGQISSEVPQNLSASRPQDRQFILSSKKLLLSDSGFYLCAWARQGGYTFGSGTRLTVV.

The genes are TRBV6-2 or TRBV6-3 and TRBJ2-3; D gene uncertain. CDR1 MNHEY and CDR2 SVGEGT come from the germline V gene. V dropped 6 bases and J dropped 3 bases, with 13 bases sitting between them. This CDR3 contains 14 residues. CDR3: CASRPPAETDTQYF. The CDR3 nucleotides read TGTGCCAGCAGGCCGCCGGCTGAAACAGATACGCAGTATTTT.

The chain carries TRBV6-4 and TRBJ2-3, with TRBD2 matching 8 bases. This CDR3 region has 16 residues. CDR1 MRHNA and CDR2 SNTAGT come from the germline V gene. V lost 0 bases and J lost 3; bases outside the gene matches: 5. CDR3 nucleotides: TGTGCCAGCAGTGACTCGGCGGGGGGAGGTACAGATACGCAGTATTTT. Translation gives CASSDSAGGGTDTQYF.